Listed below are T cell receptor beta chains from one sample, sequenced in a study of shared clonotypes between healthy human individuals. Assay: immunoSEQ multiplex PCR; the TCRdb copy retains only in-frame clones and omits some. The sample holds 2.3 million or so clones; more than 85% are singletons and the top ten take 0.39%. The material sequenced was naive CD4+ T cells from PBMCs. These receptors all stem from a man aged 18 to 35 in good health. Some clones in this sample may be carry-over from other donors' samples. Both conserved end residues are part of each CDR3. The order of the fields is V gene, J gene, D gene, clone size, CDR3 protein, CDR3 DNA. The D gene is left open where the match is weak. Some rows have no size entry. The others give once, few or many, or a class for an expanded clone.

TRBV7-9	TRBJ2-2	TRBD1	-	CASSLVTGDTGELFF	TGTGCCAGCAGCTTAGTGACAGGGGATACCGGGGAGCTGTTTTTT
TRBV5-4	TRBJ2-3	-	-	CASTIEWRTDTQYF	TGTGCCAGCACCATAGAGTGGAGAACAGATACGCAGTATTTT
TRBV18	TRBJ1-1	-	-	CASSPIMAVNTEAFF	TGTGCCAGCTCACCAATTATGGCAGTGAACACTGAAGCTTTCTTT
TRBV7-3	TRBJ2-2	-	-	CASSQTWTEGSGELFF	TGTGCCAGCAGCCAAACCTGGACGGAGGGGTCGGGGGAGCTGTTTTTT
TRBV15	TRBJ2-2	TRBD2	-	CATSRGYSGSEKTGELFF	TGTGCCACCAGCAGAGGGTATAGCGGGAGCGAGAAGACCGGGGAGCTGTTTTTT
TRBV27	TRBJ2-1	TRBD1	-	CASTAGQVRRRDNEQFF	TGTGCCAGCACCGCGGGACAGGTCCGAAGGCGTGACAATGAGCAGTTCTTC
TRBV14	TRBJ1-2	-	-	CASSQSGWAVDGYTF	TGTGCCAGCAGCCAAAGTGGATGGGCGGTTGATGGCTACACCTTC
TRBV29-1	TRBJ1-5	-	-	CSVAIAGPRNQPQHF	TGCAGCGTTGCTATCGCAGGGCCCCGCAATCAGCCCCAGCATTTT
TRBV5-6	TRBJ1-5	-	-	CASSWLSAGADQPQHF	TGTGCCAGCAGCTGGCTCTCGGCAGGGGCCGATCAGCCCCAGCATTTT
TRBV5-5	TRBJ1-1	-	-	CASSLQGNTEAFF	TGTGCCAGCAGCTTACAGGGGAACACTGAAGCTTTCTTT
TRBV10-3	TRBJ2-3	TRBD2	-	CAIGLAGPTDTQYF	TGTGCCATTGGACTAGCGGGACCCACAGATACGCAGTATTTT
TRBV5-4	TRBJ2-7	TRBD2	once	CASSSPPGGTSGSYEQYF	TGTGCCAGCAGCTCCCCACCGGGAGGGACTAGCGGGAGCTACGAGCAGTACTTC
TRBV6-1	TRBJ2-3	TRBD1	-	CASSVGQGAKDTQYF	TGTGCCAGCAGTGTCGGACAGGGGGCTAAAGATACGCAGTATTTT
TRBV4-2	TRBJ1-3	TRBD1	-	CASSQQGATGNTIYF	TGTGCCAGCAGCCAGCAGGGGGCCACTGGAAACACCATATATTTT
TRBV4-1	TRBJ2-7	TRBD1	-	CASSQRDRVSYEQYF	TGCGCCAGCAGCCAACGGGACAGGGTATCCTACGAGCAGTACTTC
TRBV5-8	TRBJ1-5	-	-	CASSTQGSGNQPQHF	TGTGCCAGCAGCACACAGGGTTCCGGCAATCAGCCCCAGCATTTT
TRBV6-5	TRBJ2-3	-	-	CASSGADTQYF	TGTGCCAGCAGTGGAGCAGATACGCAGTATTTT
TRBV5-1	TRBJ2-1	-	-	CASSPAGRSYNEQFF	TGCGCCAGCAGCCCCGCTGGTCGCTCCTACAATGAGCAGTTCTTC
TRBV18	TRBJ1-5	-	-	CASSPYQGYQPQHF	TGTGCCAGCTCACCATACCAAGGATATCAGCCCCAGCATTTT
TRBV18	TRBJ2-7	-	once	CASSLSDGYEQYF	TGTGCCAGCTCACTATCGGACGGCTACGAGCAGTACTTC
TRBV5-6	TRBJ1-5	-	-	CASSSFQTGSNQPQHF	TGTGCCAGCAGCTCCTTCCAGACAGGTAGCAATCAGCCCCAGCATTTT
TRBV20-1	TRBJ2-5	-	-	CSAGRDETQYF	TGCAGTGCTGGCCGCGACGAGACCCAGTACTTC